This TCR beta chain was retrieved from a study of cytotoxic CD8 clonotypes in ibrutinib-treated CLL (dated by TCRdb to about 2021). In terms of the full investigation: The cohort was composed of under 12 relapsed/refractory and about 16 treatment-naive patients; IGHV unmutated status was identified in 17 to 18 patients. Responses were partial in around 25 patients and complete in 2; after median around 66 months follow-up, about 15 stayed in remission and roughly twelve progressed. Of the approximately 86 people in the trial, about 25 had longitudinal samples available. Samples averaged roughly 260,000 productive templates and just under 95,000 productive rearrangements. Samples at response were collected after a median of about 13 months of treatment, with a range of roughly 6 to 40 months. Cryopreserved peripheral blood mononuclear cells were obtained before treatment, at response, and at either sustained remission or disease progression.

V has 2 bases trimmed and J has 3 bases trimmed; junction bases matching no gene number 1. The germline V gene sets CDR1 to LGHNA and CDR2 to YNFKEQ. The cysteine opens and the phenylalanine closes a CDR3 of 14 amino acids. Only the CDR3 DNA stays, 42 bases, in frame from base 1. Approximately 2 micrograms of genomic DNA were extracted from cryopreserved PBMCs for TCR beta library preparation. High-throughput TCR beta sequencing was performed on longitudinal blood samples from CLL patients receiving ibrutinib monotherapy. The patients took part in an open-label, single-center phase 2 trial of ibrutinib monotherapy. This clone was observed a handful of times. This receptor's antigen is unknown. No base quality values were provided; no much bigger clone lies one nucleotide off. The investigation overall reported the following: Lymph node repertoires were not examined, and the timing of sampling was not matched between patients in sustained remission and those whose disease progressed. At baseline, clonality was higher than in age-matched healthy donors and showed a strong correlation with circulating CD8+ T-cell counts. Public clonotypes were found to be uncommon and were observed to contract or remain stable during treatment; the increase in clonality was shown to reflect expansion of private clonotypes at ibrutinib response. Clonality rose at ibrutinib response, remained stable during sustained remission, and dropped back toward baseline at progression.

The goal of deep resolution MiSeq sequencing was a depth between 1 in 1 million and 1 in 200,000 T cells, and coverage averaged 10x per clonotype. TCR beta libraries were generated with the immunoSEQ hsTCRB Kit. The study's own analysis went as follows. ImmunoSEQ Data Assistant and ImmunoSEQ Analyzer were used for data analysis, and V, D and J genes were assigned according to IMGT definitions. Clonality, which ranges from 0 to 1, was calculated as one minus the normalized Shannon entropy of productive rearrangement frequencies. Public clonotype analysis was restricted to overrepresented clonotypes comprising at least 0.05% of each patient's repertoire. About a dozen repertoires from age-matched healthy donors, obtained from immuneACCESS, served as clonality controls. Held by TCRdb, this immuneACCESS table contains in-frame sequences only and omits some clones. Under half of the omission traces to an unresolved V gene where checked; the cause of the rest is unknown. V and J calls plus clone size are reproduced from that table; the DNA served to infer D and trimming. The sample includes tens of thousands of clones, with roughly 49% observed a single time. Of the sample, over 15% falls within the top ten clones.

The V and J genes are TRBV4-2 and TRBJ2-3; 8 junctional bases match TRBD1. Sequenced material: PBMCs, taken before ibrutinib treatment. This receptor was identified in a human donor with chronic lymphocytic leukemia. The CDR3 in this case is CASSQRTGTDTQYF. The nucleotide sequence is given as TGTGCCAGCAGCCAAAGGACAGGGACAGATACGCAGTATTTT.